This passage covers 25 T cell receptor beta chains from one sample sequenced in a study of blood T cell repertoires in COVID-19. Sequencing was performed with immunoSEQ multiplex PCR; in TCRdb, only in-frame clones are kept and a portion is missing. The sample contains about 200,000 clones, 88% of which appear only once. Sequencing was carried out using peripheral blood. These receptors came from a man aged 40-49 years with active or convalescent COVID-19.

CDR3 region: CASSQAGAWRAYEQYF. In DNA form, the CDR3 reads TGTGCCAGCAGCCAGGCCGGGGCCTGGAGGGCCTACGAGCAGTACTTC. The chain carries TRBV28 and TRBJ2-7; maybe TRBD2 (6 bases). From germline, CDR1 is MDHEN and CDR2 SYDVKM. The CDR3 spans 16 residues. Trimming took off 6 bases at V and 2 bases at J, with 20 bases between the two ends.

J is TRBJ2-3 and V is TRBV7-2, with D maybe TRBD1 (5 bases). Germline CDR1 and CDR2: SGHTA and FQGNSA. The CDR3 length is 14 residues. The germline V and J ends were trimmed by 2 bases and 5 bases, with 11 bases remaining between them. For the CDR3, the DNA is TGTGCCAGCAGCTTACAGGGTAATCTAGATACGCAGTATTTT. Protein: CASSLQGNLDTQYF.

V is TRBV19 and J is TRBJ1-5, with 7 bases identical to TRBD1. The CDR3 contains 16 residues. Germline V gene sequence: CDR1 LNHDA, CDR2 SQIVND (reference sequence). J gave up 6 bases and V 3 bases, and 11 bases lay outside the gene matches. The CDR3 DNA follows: TGTGCCAGTAGTATGACAGGGAAATTGGAAGGTCAGCCCCAGCATTTT. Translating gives CASSMTGKLEGQPQHF.

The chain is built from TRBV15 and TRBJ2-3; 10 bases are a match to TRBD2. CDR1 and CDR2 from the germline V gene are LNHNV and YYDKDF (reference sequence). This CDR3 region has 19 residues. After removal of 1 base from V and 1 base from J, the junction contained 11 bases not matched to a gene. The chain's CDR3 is CATSRVGLAGVRRTDTQYF. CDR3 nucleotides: TGTGCCACCAGCAGAGTTGGTCTAGCGGGAGTTAGGCGCACAGATACGCAGTATTTT.

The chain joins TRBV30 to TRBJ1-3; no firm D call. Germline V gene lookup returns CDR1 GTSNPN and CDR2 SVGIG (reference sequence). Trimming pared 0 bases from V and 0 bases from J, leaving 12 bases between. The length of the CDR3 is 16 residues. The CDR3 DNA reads TGTGCCTGGAGTGTAGCGGGCGGGTACTCTGGAAACACCATATATTTT. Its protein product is CAWSVAGGYSGNTIYF.

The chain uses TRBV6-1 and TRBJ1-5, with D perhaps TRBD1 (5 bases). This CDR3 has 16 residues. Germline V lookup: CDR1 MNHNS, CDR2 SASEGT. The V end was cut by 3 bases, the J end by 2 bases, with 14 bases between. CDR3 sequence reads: CASSERQGGGNQPQHF. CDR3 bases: TGTGCCAGCAGTGAGAGGCAGGGTGGAGGCAATCAGCCCCAGCATTTT.

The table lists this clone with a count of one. The CDR3 protein is CASSYPDSTGELFF. In DNA form, the CDR3 reads TGTGCCAGCAGTTACCCGGACTCCACCGGGGAGCTGTTTTTT. The chain has TRBV6-2 or TRBV6-3 and TRBJ2-2; D may be TRBD2 (5 bases). The CDR3 spans 14 residues. Germline-derived CDR1 and CDR2 are MNHEY and SVGEGT. V gave up 2 bases and J gave up 4 bases, with 8 bases separating them.

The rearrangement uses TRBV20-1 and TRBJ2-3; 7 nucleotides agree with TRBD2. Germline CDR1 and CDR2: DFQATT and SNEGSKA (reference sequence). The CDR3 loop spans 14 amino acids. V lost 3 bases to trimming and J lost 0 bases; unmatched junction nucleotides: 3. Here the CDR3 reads CSASPSGSTDTQYF. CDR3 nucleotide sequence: TGCAGTGCTAGTCCTAGCGGAAGCACAGATACGCAGTATTTT.

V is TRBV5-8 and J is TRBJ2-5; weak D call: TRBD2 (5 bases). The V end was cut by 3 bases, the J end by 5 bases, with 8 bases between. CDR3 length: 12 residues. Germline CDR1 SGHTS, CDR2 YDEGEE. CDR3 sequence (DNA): TGTGCCAGCAGCTCGGAGGCGGAGACCCAGTACTTC. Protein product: CASSSEAETQYF. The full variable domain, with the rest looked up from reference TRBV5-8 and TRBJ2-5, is EAGVTQSPTHLIKTRGQQATLRCSPISGHTSVYWYQQALGLGLQFLLWYDEGEERNRGNFPPRFSGRQFPNYSSELNVNALELEDSALYLCASSSEAETQYFGPGTRLLVL.

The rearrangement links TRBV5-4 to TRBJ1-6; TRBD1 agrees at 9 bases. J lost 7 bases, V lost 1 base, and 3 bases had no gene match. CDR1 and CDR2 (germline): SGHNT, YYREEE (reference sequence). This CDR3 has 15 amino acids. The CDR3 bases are TGTGCCAGCAGCTTGCGTGACAGGGGGAATTCACCCCTCCACTTT. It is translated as CASSLRDRGNSPLHF.

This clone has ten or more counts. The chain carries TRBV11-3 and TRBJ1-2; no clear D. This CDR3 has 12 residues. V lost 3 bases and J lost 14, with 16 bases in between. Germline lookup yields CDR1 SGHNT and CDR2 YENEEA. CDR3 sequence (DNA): TGTGCCAGCAGCTTGGAGGGCGCACTGTCTACCTTC. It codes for CASSLEGALSTF.

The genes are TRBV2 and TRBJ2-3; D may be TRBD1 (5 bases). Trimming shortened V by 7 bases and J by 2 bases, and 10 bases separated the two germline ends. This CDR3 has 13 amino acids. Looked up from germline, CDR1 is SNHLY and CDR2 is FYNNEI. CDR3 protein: CASKGRNTDTQYF. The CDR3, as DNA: TGTGCCAGCAAGGGGCGGAACACAGATACGCAGTATTTT.

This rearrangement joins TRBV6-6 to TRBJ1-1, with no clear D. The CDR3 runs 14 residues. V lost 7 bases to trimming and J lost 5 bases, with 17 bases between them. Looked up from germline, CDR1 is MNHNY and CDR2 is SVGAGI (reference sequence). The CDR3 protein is CASTPREIGTEAFF. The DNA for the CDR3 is TGTGCCAGCACCCCCCGGGAGATCGGGACTGAAGCTTTCTTT.

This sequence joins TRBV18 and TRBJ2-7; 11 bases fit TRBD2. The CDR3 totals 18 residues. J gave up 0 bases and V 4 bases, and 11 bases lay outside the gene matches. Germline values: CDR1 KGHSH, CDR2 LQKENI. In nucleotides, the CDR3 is TGTGCCAGCTCACGCACCGCGGGACTAGCGGTAAGCTCCTACGAGCAGTACTTC. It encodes CASSRTAGLAVSSYEQYF.

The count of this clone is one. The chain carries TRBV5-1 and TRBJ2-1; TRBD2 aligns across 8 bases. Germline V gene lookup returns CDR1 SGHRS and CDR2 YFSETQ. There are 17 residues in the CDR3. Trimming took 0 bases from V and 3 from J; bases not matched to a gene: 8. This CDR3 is CASSLGGASGLYNEQFF. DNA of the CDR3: TGCGCCAGCAGCTTGGGCGGGGCTAGCGGGCTCTACAATGAGCAGTTCTTC.

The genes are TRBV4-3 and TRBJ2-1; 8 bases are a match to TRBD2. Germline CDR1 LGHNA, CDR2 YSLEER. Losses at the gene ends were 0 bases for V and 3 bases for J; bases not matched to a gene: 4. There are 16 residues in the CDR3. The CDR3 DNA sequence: TGCGCCAGCAGCCAAGATCTCGGGGGGGACTACAATGAGCAGTTCTTC. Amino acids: CASSQDLGGDYNEQFF.

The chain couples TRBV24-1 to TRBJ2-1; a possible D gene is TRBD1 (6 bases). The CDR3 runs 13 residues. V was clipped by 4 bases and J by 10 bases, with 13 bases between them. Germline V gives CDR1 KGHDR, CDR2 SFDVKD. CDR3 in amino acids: CATSEVFGTEQFF. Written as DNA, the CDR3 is TGTGCCACCAGTGAGGTTTTCGGGACAGAGCAGTTCTTC.

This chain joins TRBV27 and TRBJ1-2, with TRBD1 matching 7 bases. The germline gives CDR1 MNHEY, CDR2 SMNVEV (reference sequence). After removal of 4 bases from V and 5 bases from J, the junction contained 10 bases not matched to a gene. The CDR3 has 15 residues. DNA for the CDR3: TGTGCCAGCAGTTCAGGACACAGGGGACCTTATGGCTACACCTTC. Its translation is CASSSGHRGPYGYTF.

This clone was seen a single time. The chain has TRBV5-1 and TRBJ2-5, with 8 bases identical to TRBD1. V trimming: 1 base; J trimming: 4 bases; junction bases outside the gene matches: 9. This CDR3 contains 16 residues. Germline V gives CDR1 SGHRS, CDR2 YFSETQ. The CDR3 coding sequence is TGCGCCAGCAGCTTGAGGGACTCAGGGGGCCGAGAGACCCAGTACTTC. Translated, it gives CASSLRDSGGRETQYF.

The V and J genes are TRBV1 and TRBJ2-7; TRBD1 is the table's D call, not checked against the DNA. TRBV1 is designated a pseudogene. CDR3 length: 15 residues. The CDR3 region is CTSSLNRGPTYEQYF. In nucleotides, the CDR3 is TGCACCAGCAGCCTTAACAGGGGGCCCACCTACGAGCAGTACTTC.

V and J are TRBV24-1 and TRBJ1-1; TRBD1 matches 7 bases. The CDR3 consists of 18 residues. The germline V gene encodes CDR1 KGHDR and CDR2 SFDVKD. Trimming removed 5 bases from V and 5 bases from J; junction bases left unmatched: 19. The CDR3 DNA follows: TGTGCCACCAGTGCCCCCGACAGGGCTGCCAGGGCGGAGACTGAAGCTTTCTTT. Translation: CATSAPDRAARAETEAFF.

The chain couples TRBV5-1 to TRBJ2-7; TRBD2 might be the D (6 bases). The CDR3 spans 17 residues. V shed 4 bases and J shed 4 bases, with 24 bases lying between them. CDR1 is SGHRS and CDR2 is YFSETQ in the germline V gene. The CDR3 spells CASSPSGTGLPLYEQYF. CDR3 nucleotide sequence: TGCGCCAGCAGCCCCAGTGGTACGGGACTCCCACTTTACGAGCAGTACTTC.

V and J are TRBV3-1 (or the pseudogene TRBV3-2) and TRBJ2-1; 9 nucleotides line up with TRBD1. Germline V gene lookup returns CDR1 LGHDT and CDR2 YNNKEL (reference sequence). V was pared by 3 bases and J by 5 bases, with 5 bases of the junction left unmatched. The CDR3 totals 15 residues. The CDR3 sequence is CASSHDGTGNNEQFF. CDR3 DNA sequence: TGTGCCAGCAGCCATGACGGGACAGGGAACAATGAGCAGTTCTTC.

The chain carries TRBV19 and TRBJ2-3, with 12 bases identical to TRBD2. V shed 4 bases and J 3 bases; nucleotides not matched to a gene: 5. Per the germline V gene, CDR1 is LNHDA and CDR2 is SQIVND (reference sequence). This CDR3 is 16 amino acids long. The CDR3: CASSTLAGGETDTQYF. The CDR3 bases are TGTGCCAGTAGTACCCTAGCGGGAGGGGAGACAGATACGCAGTATTTT.

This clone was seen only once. The CDR3 sequence is CASTRQSALSYEQYF. In nucleotides, the CDR3 is TGTGCCAGCACCAGACAGTCGGCATTGTCCTACGAGCAGTACTTC. V gene TRBV21-1 combines with J gene TRBJ2-7; the DNA was not compared with TRBD1, the D call given in the table. TRBV21-1 is classified as a pseudogene. This CDR3 spans 15 amino acids.